The 27 T cell receptor beta chains presented below share a single source sample, sequenced in a study of blood T cells in healthy people across ages. It was with a sample-barcoded 5' primer and a J-beta primer mix that a second PCR of roughly 7 to 12 cycles was run. TCRdb ran MiXCR on the 5' RACE reads and lists one entry per CDR3 protein. The sample yields roughly 1,500,000 distinct CDR3 sequences, around 36% seen once. Sequencing was performed on blood. The receptors here all came from a woman under 40 in good health.

The chain uses TRBV20-1 and TRBJ2-1; 9 nucleotides align to TRBD2. J gave up 6 bases and V 0 bases, and 6 bases lay outside the gene matches. The V gene's germline CDR1 is DFQATT and CDR2 SNEGSKA (reference sequence). CDR3 size: 15 residues. The CDR3 is CSARDASGISNEQFF. The CDR3 DNA reads as TGCAGTGCTAGAGATGCTAGCGGGATTTCCAATGAGCAGTTCTTC.

V usage is TRBV7-8 and J usage is TRBJ2-3; D tentatively fits TRBD1 or TRBD2 (5 bases each). This CDR3 spans 14 amino acids. Germline loops: CDR1 SGHVS, CDR2 FQNEAQ. V gave up 3 bases and J gave up 4 bases, with 11 bases separating them. For the CDR3, the DNA is TGTGCCAGCAGCTTCTCCCGGGGCTCAGATACGCAGTATTTT. This gives the protein CASSFSRGSDTQYF.

Comment on this clonotype: A much larger clone lies one base from this, so it may be a read error. The chain employs TRBV29-1 and TRBJ2-5, with no clear D. The CDR3 loop spans 12 amino acids. The germline gives CDR1 SQVTM, CDR2 ANQGSEA. DNA for the CDR3: TGCGGCATCGGTCCAGACCAAGAGACCCAGTACTTC. Encoded protein: CGIGPDQETQYF.

This chain uses TRBV10-1 with TRBJ1-1, with 7 positions matching TRBD1. The CDR3 is 15 amino acids. Unmatched junction bases numbered 9, after V lost 4 bases and J lost 4 bases. The germline V gene has CDR1 WNHNN and CDR2 SYGVQD (reference sequence). The CDR3 DNA follows: TGCGCCAGCAGTGGACAGGGACGCTTGGGCACTGAAGCTTTCTTT. Amino acids: CASSGQGRLGTEAFF.

The chain uses TRBV7-9 and TRBJ1-1, with 10 bases aligning to TRBD1. Germline assignment: CDR1 SEHNR and CDR2 FQNEAQ (reference sequence). The CDR3 consists of 19 residues. Germline trimming cut 0 bases from V and 4 bases from J; bases unmatched to any gene: 14. The CDR3 region has the DNA TGTGCCAGCAGCTTAGCGCGGGACAGGGGTCCCCTTAGGGGCACTGAAGCTTTCTTT. This gives the protein CASSLARDRGPLRGTEAFF.

Regarding this clonotype: One end of the junction varies from germline; a read error may be responsible. The J gene is TRBJ2-3, the V gene TRBV5-6, with TRBD2 matching over 7 bases. Germline CDR1 is SGHDT and CDR2 is YYEEEE. The CDR3 contains 13 residues. The CDR3 DNA sequence: TGTGCCGGCAGCTTATCGGGGGGAGATACACAGTATTTT. The encoded protein is CAGSLSGGDTQYF.

This clonotype appeared a few times. V is TRBV27 and J is TRBJ2-1, with no clear D. Germline CDR1 MNHEY, CDR2 SMNVEV (reference sequence). The CDR3 loop spans 12 amino acids. V lost 10 bases and J lost 6, with 13 bases in between. The DNA of the CDR3 is TGTGCCACCAATATCGTAGGCAATGAGCAGTTCTTC. This gives the protein CATNIVGNEQFF.

Worth noting for this clonotype: A junction end diverges from the germline sequence, so it may reflect a read error. V usage is TRBV20-1 and J usage is TRBJ2-5; weak D call: TRBD1 (7 bases). The J call may be mistaken, given a closer DNA end match to TRBJ2-7. The CDR3 is 13 residues long. Germline CDR1 reads DFQATT; CDR2 reads SNEGSKA (reference sequence). The CDR3 spells CGARGQGRYEQYF. Here the CDR3 DNA reads TGCGGTGCTAGGGGGCAGGGGAGGTACGAGCAGTACTTC.

J is TRBJ2-1 and V is TRBV20-1; 10 positions match TRBD2. The CDR3 runs 16 residues. Germline V gene sequence: CDR1 DFQATT, CDR2 SNEGSKA (reference sequence). The V segment lost 5 bases and the J segment 8 bases; nucleotides outside the gene matches: 15. CDR3 loop: CSAFGTSAREYDEQFF. The CDR3 bases are TGCAGTGCTTTCGGGACTAGCGCGAGAGAGTACGATGAGCAGTTCTTC.

This clonotype was found a few times. This chain joins TRBV5-1 and TRBJ1-2, with D uncertain. The CDR3 contains 15 residues. Trimming cost V 0 bases and J 0 bases, with 9 bases left between them. The germline V gene has CDR1 SGHRS and CDR2 YFSETQ. CDR3 sequence (DNA): TGCGCCAGCAGCTTGGAACCCTTAACTAACTATGGCTACACCTTC. Translating gives CASSLEPLTNYGYTF. Together with reference TRBV5-1 and TRBJ1-2, the CDR3 gives the full variable domain: KAGVTQTPRYLIKTRGQQVTLSCSPISGHRSVSWYQQTPGQGLQFLFEYFSETQRNKGNFPGRFSGRQFSNSRSEMNVSTLELGDSALYLCASSLEPLTNYGYTFGSGTRLTVV.

This clonotype was observed at least ten times. V and J are TRBV5-1 and TRBJ2-7; D not resolved. The CDR3 runs 13 residues. V was cut by 1 base and J by 4 bases, with 9 bases left in between. In germline, CDR1 is SGHRS, CDR2 YFSETQ. Here the CDR3 reads CASSLTSSYEQYF. CDR3 coding DNA: TGCGCCAGCAGCTTGACGTCGAGTTACGAGCAGTACTTC.

This clonotype was seen a few times. The rearrangement joins TRBV21-1 to TRBJ2-4; the D call of TRBD2 is as the table states it, not checked on the DNA. TRBV21-1 is recorded as a pseudogene. This CDR3 is 17 amino acids long. Here the CDR3 reads CAPFSLGGGAAKNIQYF. As DNA, the CDR3 is TGTGCCCCCTTTTCTTTAGGCGGGGGGGCGGCCAAAAACATTCAGTACTTC.

The rearrangement joins TRBV7-8 to TRBJ2-3, with 8 nucleotides matching TRBD2. Germline loops: CDR1 SGHVS, CDR2 FQNEAQ. V trimming: 7 bases; J trimming: 5 bases; junction bases outside the gene matches: 11. This CDR3 comprises 15 residues. CDR3 nucleotide sequence: TGTGCCAGCAAATCAGTCGGGGGGGCGATAGATACGCAGTATTTT. Amino acids: CASKSVGGAIDTQYF.

The CDR3 reads CASSQFMQSWGARGYTF. CDR3 sequence (DNA): TGCGCCAGCAGCCAATTCATGCAAAGTTGGGGGGCGCGGGGCTACACCTTC. The V call is TRBV4-1, the J call TRBJ1-2; a possible D gene is TRBD1 (6 bases). The V end was cut by 2 bases, the J end by 8 bases, with 24 bases between. Germline CDR1 MGHRA, CDR2 YSYEKL. The CDR3 is 17 amino acids.

The rearrangement uses TRBV7-9 and TRBJ1-1; 8 bases fit TRBD1. V dropped 0 bases and J dropped 2; count of bases not matched to a gene: 8. This CDR3 is 17 amino acids long. CDR1 SEHNR and CDR2 FQNEAQ come from the germline V gene (reference sequence). CDR3 amino acids: CASSLAGAGGSNTEAFF. Written as DNA, the CDR3 is TGTGCCAGCAGCTTAGCGGGGGCAGGGGGCTCAAACACTGAAGCTTTCTTT. The full variable domain, with the rest looked up from reference TRBV7-9 and TRBJ1-1, is DTGVSQNPRHKITKRGQNVTFRCDPISEHNRLYWYRQTLGQGPEFLTYFQNEAQLEKSRLLSDRFSAERPKGSFSTLEIQRTEQGDSAMYLCASSLAGAGGSNTEAFFGQGTRLTVV.

The chain recombines TRBV29-1 with TRBJ2-2, with D unclear. This CDR3 comprises 14 residues. The ends were cut back, 2 bases at V and 4 bases at J, with 11 bases in the middle. The germline V gene has CDR1 SQVTM and CDR2 ANQGSEA. CDR3 in DNA: TGCAGCGTTGAAATAGGGTTCGGCACCGGGGAGCTGTTTTTT. This codes for CSVEIGFGTGELFF.

The genes are TRBV6-1 and TRBJ1-2; D ambiguous. The CDR3 has 16 residues. Germline V lookup: CDR1 MNHNS, CDR2 SASEGT. Trimming pared 3 bases from V and 1 base from J, leaving 15 bases between. CDR3 loop: CASSDDPTQLNYGYTF. In nucleotides, the CDR3 is TGTGCCAGCAGTGACGACCCTACCCAGCTTAACTATGGCTACACCTTC.

The chain employs TRBV7-8 and TRBJ2-7; tentative D call: TRBD1 (6 bases). Germline CDR1 SGHVS, CDR2 FQNEAQ. The CDR3 totals 15 residues. V was pared by 5 bases and J by 7 bases, with 21 bases between. CDR3 amino acids: CASSPARPGVEEQYF. CDR3 DNA: TGTGCCAGCAGCCCAGCCAGGCCAGGGGTTGAAGAGCAGTACTTC.

CDR3: CASSYPGRGEQFF. The CDR3 DNA is TGTGCCAGCAGTTACCCCGGTCGCGGTGAGCAGTTCTTC. This rearrangement joins TRBV6-5 to TRBJ2-1; D gene unclear. Deletions cut 2 bases from V and 9 bases from J, with 11 bases between. The germline V gene encodes CDR1 MNHEY and CDR2 SVGAGI. CDR3 length equals 13 residues.

The chain couples TRBV20-1 to TRBJ1-5, with TRBD1 matching over 8 bases. The CDR3 consists of 13 residues. The junction had 11 bases not matched to a gene; V was cut back by 5 bases and J by 11 bases. Germline-derived CDR1 and CDR2 are DFQATT and SNEGSKA (reference sequence). The CDR3 sequence is CSADRGRTVAQHF. The CDR3 DNA sequence: TGCAGTGCTGACAGGGGCCGGACGGTGGCCCAGCATTTT.

The chain couples TRBV5-1 to TRBJ2-3; the match to TRBD2 covers 13 bases. Germline trimming cut 1 base from V and 4 bases from J; bases unmatched to any gene: 3. The CDR3 covers 16 residues. The germline gives CDR1 SGHRS, CDR2 YFSETQ. DNA of the CDR3: TGCGCCAGCAGCTTGTCTGGACTAGCGGGGGCAGATACGCAGTATTTT. This translates into CASSLSGLAGADTQYF.

The rearrangement joins TRBV6-6 to TRBJ1-4; TRBD1 matches 7 bases. In germline, CDR1 is MNHNY, CDR2 SVGAGI (reference sequence). V lost 6 bases and J lost 8; bases outside the gene matches: 9. CDR3 length: 14 amino acids. This chain's CDR3 is CASSGLTGLEKLFF. CDR3 bases: TGTGCCAGCAGCGGGTTGACAGGGTTGGAAAAACTGTTTTTT.

Worth noting for this clonotype: The germline gene is not matched at one end of the junction; a read error may be the cause. V is TRBV28 and J is TRBJ2-7; possible D gene TRBD2, 6 bases. This CDR3 is 14 amino acids long. Germline V lookup: CDR1 MDHEN, CDR2 SYDVKM. CDR3 region: CASNLAVLSYEQYF. CDR3 bases: TGTGCCAGCAATTTAGCGGTGCTCTCCTACGAGCAGTACTTC.

The CDR3 DNA sequence: TGCGCCAGCAGCCATTCAGGGGGCCGGACTGAAGCTTTCTTT. Encoded protein: CASSHSGGRTEAFF. The rearrangement joins TRBV5-1 to TRBJ1-1, with TRBD1 identical over 8 bases. The CDR3 runs 14 residues. V lost 4 bases and J lost 5; bases outside the gene matches: 7. From germline, CDR1 is SGHRS and CDR2 YFSETQ.

V gene TRBV10-3 combines with J gene TRBJ1-2; the match to TRBD1 covers 7 bases. J lost 7 bases, V lost 5 bases, and 7 bases had no gene match. Germline CDR1 ENHRY, CDR2 SYGVKD. This CDR3 has 13 amino acids. The CDR3, as DNA: TGTGCCATCAGTCAGGGACAGAGCGGTGGCTACACCTTC. This sequence encodes CAISQGQSGGYTF.

To note about this clonotype: At one end the junction does not follow the germline gene, possibly because of a read error. The rearrangement uses TRBV4-1 and TRBJ2-1; possible D gene TRBD2, 5 bases. This CDR3 spans 13 amino acids. Germline V lookup: CDR1 MGHRA, CDR2 YSYEKL. The CDR3 coding sequence is TGTGCCAGCAGCTTTATCAGCGGCGGTGAGCAGTTCTTC. This sequence encodes CASSFISGGEQFF.

V is TRBV4-1 and J is TRBJ2-5, with 10 bases aligning to TRBD2. V gave up 4 bases and J gave up 3 bases; unmatched junction bases: 8. CDR3 length: 16 amino acids. Looked up from germline, CDR1 is MGHRA and CDR2 is YSYEKL. CDR3 residues: CASSRDSGGREETQYF. In nucleotides, the CDR3 is TGCGCCAGCAGCCGAGATAGCGGGGGGAGGGAAGAGACCCAGTACTTC.